These 15 T cell receptor beta chains came from one sample sequenced in a study of shared clonotypes between healthy human individuals. Libraries were prepared by immunoSEQ multiplex PCR; TCRdb keeps only in-frame clonotypes and omits some of them. The sample holds a few million clones; around 90% are singletons and the top ten take over 0.12%. Sequencing was done on a sample of naive CD4+ T cells sorted from blood. Regarding subset: CD45RA+ positively selected. The receptors were gathered from a man between 18 and 29 years old in good health.

The gene calls are TRBV29-1 and TRBJ1-2; 7 bases align to TRBD1. Germline CDR1 SQVTM, CDR2 ANQGSEA. This CDR3 spans 13 amino acids. J lost 5 bases, V lost 3 bases, and 6 bases had no gene match. CDR3 region: CSVEGEQGYGYTF. The CDR3 DNA sequence: TGCAGCGTTGAGGGGGAACAGGGGTATGGCTACACCTTC.

The genes are TRBV7-3 and TRBJ2-5; TRBD2 agrees at 12 bases. CDR1 SGHTA and CDR2 FQGTGA come from the germline V gene. CDR3 length equals 17 residues. With 2 bases clipped from V and 1 base from J, the junction kept 5 bases outside the gene matches. In DNA form, the CDR3 reads TGTGCCAGCAGCTTAGGCCCACTAGCGGGGGGCCAAGAGACCCAGTACTTC. Translation gives CASSLGPLAGGQETQYF.

The chain uses TRBV7-2 and TRBJ1-3; D ambiguous. The CDR3 contains 16 residues. Germline CDR1 SGHTA, CDR2 FQGNSA. Trimming left V 1 base short and J 3 bases short, with 13 bases between. The CDR3 protein is CASSLVGRMSGNTIYF. CDR3 DNA: TGTGCCAGCAGCTTAGTCGGCCGTATGAGTGGAAACACCATATATTTT.

This chain connects TRBV7-2 to TRBJ2-6, with TRBD1 matching over 11 bases. The germline gives CDR1 SGHTA, CDR2 FQGNSA. The trim removed 0 bases at V and 1 base at J, leaving 2 bases unmatched. This CDR3 contains 18 residues. CDR3 sequence (DNA): TGTGCCAGCAGCTTAGCCGGGACAGGGGGTTCTGGGGCCAACGTCCTGACTTTC. This sequence encodes CASSLAGTGGSGANVLTF.

The V and J genes are TRBV5-1 and TRBJ1-1; the D is unclear. V lost 6 bases and J lost 5, with 8 bases in between. The CDR3 has 11 residues. In germline, CDR1 is SGHRS, CDR2 YFSETQ. CDR3 loop: CASILVTEAFF. The CDR3 DNA is TGCGCCAGCATACTCGTGACTGAAGCTTTCTTT.

The rearrangement uses TRBV15 and TRBJ2-2; weak D call: TRBD2 (6 bases). V lost 0 bases, J lost 1 base, and 9 bases lay in between. The CDR3 has 16 residues. Germline V CDR1 and CDR2: LNHNV, YYDKDF (reference sequence). The CDR3 bases are TGTGCCACCAGCAGAGAAAGCGGGCTGAACACCGGGGAGCTGTTTTTT. Protein: CATSRESGLNTGELFF.

The chain combines TRBV28 with TRBJ1-2; 8 nucleotides match TRBD1. The CDR3 totals 16 residues. In germline, CDR1 is MDHEN, CDR2 SYDVKM. Trimming removed 3 bases from V and 4 bases from J; junction bases left unmatched: 10. CDR3 sequence reads: CASSFLPGQGGYGYTF. In DNA, the CDR3 is TGTGCCAGCAGTTTCCTCCCCGGACAGGGAGGCTATGGCTACACCTTC.

This clone came up once. This sequence joins TRBV4-2 and TRBJ2-2; TRBD2 matches at 7 bases. Looked up from germline, CDR1 is LGHNA and CDR2 is YNFKEQ. Germline trimming cut 1 base from V and 6 bases from J; bases unmatched to any gene: 5. The CDR3 is made up of 15 amino acids. CDR3 amino acids: CASSQGGGWSGELFF. The DNA of the CDR3 is TGTGCCAGCAGCCAAGGGGGAGGGTGGTCCGGGGAGCTGTTTTTT.

The V call is TRBV5-1, the J call TRBJ2-7; 13 bases map to TRBD2. With 2 bases clipped from V and 6 bases from J, the junction kept 5 bases outside the gene matches. This CDR3 is 15 amino acids long. The germline CDR1 and CDR2 sequences are SGHRS and YFSETQ. The CDR3 reads CASSFGGLAGPEQYF. CDR3 DNA: TGCGCCAGCAGCTTTGGGGGACTAGCGGGGCCCGAGCAGTACTTC.

This rearrangement joins TRBV10-1 to TRBJ1-2, with TRBD1 matching 9 bases. Germline lookup yields CDR1 WNHNN and CDR2 SYGVQD (reference sequence). The CDR3 consists of 16 residues. V was pared by 8 bases and J by 0 bases, with 10 bases of the junction left unmatched. CDR3 loop: CASYIGTGTANYGYTF. Written as DNA, the CDR3 is TGCGCCAGCTATATAGGGACAGGGACGGCTAACTATGGCTACACCTTC.

This clone was recorded only once. The chain couples TRBV7-9 to TRBJ2-5; no firm D call. Between the trimmed V and J ends, which lost 1 base and 7 bases, there was a span of 4 bases. The CDR3 contains 11 residues. From germline, CDR1 is SEHNR and CDR2 FQNEAQ (reference sequence). Here the CDR3 reads CASSLGLTQYF. Here the CDR3 DNA reads TGTGCCAGCAGCTTAGGCCTGACCCAGTACTTC.

The rearrangement joins TRBV5-5 to TRBJ2-1; D perhaps matches TRBD1 (6 bases). Germline V gene lookup returns CDR1 SGHKS and CDR2 YYEKEE (reference sequence). The CDR3 covers 16 residues. V lost 5 bases and J 0 bases, leaving 15 bases between the germline ends. The CDR3 DNA sequence: TGTGCCAGCAGACAGGGTCCCCGGAGCTCCTACAATGAGCAGTTCTTC. This encodes CASRQGPRSSYNEQFF.

This chain connects TRBV7-9 to TRBJ2-7, with 8 positions matching TRBD1. The CDR3 runs to 15 residues. With 5 bases clipped from V and 2 bases from J, the junction kept 8 bases outside the gene matches. The germline V gene has CDR1 SEHNR and CDR2 FQNEAQ (reference sequence). CDR3 loop: CASSQDRGGPYEQYF. The CDR3 coding sequence is TGTGCCAGCAGCCAAGACAGGGGCGGACCCTACGAGCAGTACTTC.

This rearrangement joins TRBV11-2 to TRBJ2-1, with D possibly being TRBD2 (5 bases). V lost 7 bases to trimming and J lost 4 bases, with 14 bases between them. This CDR3 comprises 14 residues. From germline, CDR1 is SGHAT and CDR2 FQNNGV. CDR3 loop: CASTSTRGYNEQFF. The DNA for the CDR3 is TGTGCCAGCACCTCGACTCGCGGGTACAATGAGCAGTTCTTC.

The J gene is TRBJ2-3, the V gene TRBV6-1; D ambiguous. This CDR3 contains 15 residues. Per the germline V gene, CDR1 is MNHNS and CDR2 is SASEGT. Trimming left V 1 base short and J 2 bases short, with 10 bases between. CDR3 sequence reads: CASSEEAWSTDTQYF. The CDR3 nucleotides read TGTGCCAGCAGTGAAGAGGCGTGGTCCACAGATACGCAGTATTTT.